This T cell receptor beta chain was identified in a study of CXCR3-negative and CXCR3-positive naive CD8 T cells. General study points: CXCR3-expressing naive cells carried TRB CDR3s more hydrophobic than those of CXCR3-negative naive cells. Naive CXCR3-positive and CXCR3-negative cells shared TRBV-TRBJ usage; memory cells diverged. Relative to memory CD8+ cells, whose diversity was much lower, both naive subsets had comparably high diversity.

Concerning this clonotype itself: Its target is not known.

UMI-labeled TRB cDNA libraries were prepared by 5' RACE. Reprocessing the 5' RACE reads, TCRdb reports a single entry for every CDR3 protein and omits DNA. This table holds around 50,000 distinct CDR3 sequences. The germline gives CDR1 SQVTM, CDR2 ANQGSEA. The CDR3 totals 14 residues. Phenotypically, naive CD8+ T cells corresponded to CD45RO-CCR7+CD27+CD95-. The specimen sequenced was naive CXCR3- CD8+ T cells from blood. Subset defined: CD45RO-CCR7+CD27+CD95- naive CD8+ T cells lacking CXCR3 (TNR3-). V is TRBV29-1 and J is TRBJ2-7; checking the TCRdb D call of TRBD2 is not possible without DNA. The TCR was taken from a human donor in good health. Some clones in this sample may be carry-over from other donors' samples. CDR3 amino acids: CSVEPSGSSYEQYF.